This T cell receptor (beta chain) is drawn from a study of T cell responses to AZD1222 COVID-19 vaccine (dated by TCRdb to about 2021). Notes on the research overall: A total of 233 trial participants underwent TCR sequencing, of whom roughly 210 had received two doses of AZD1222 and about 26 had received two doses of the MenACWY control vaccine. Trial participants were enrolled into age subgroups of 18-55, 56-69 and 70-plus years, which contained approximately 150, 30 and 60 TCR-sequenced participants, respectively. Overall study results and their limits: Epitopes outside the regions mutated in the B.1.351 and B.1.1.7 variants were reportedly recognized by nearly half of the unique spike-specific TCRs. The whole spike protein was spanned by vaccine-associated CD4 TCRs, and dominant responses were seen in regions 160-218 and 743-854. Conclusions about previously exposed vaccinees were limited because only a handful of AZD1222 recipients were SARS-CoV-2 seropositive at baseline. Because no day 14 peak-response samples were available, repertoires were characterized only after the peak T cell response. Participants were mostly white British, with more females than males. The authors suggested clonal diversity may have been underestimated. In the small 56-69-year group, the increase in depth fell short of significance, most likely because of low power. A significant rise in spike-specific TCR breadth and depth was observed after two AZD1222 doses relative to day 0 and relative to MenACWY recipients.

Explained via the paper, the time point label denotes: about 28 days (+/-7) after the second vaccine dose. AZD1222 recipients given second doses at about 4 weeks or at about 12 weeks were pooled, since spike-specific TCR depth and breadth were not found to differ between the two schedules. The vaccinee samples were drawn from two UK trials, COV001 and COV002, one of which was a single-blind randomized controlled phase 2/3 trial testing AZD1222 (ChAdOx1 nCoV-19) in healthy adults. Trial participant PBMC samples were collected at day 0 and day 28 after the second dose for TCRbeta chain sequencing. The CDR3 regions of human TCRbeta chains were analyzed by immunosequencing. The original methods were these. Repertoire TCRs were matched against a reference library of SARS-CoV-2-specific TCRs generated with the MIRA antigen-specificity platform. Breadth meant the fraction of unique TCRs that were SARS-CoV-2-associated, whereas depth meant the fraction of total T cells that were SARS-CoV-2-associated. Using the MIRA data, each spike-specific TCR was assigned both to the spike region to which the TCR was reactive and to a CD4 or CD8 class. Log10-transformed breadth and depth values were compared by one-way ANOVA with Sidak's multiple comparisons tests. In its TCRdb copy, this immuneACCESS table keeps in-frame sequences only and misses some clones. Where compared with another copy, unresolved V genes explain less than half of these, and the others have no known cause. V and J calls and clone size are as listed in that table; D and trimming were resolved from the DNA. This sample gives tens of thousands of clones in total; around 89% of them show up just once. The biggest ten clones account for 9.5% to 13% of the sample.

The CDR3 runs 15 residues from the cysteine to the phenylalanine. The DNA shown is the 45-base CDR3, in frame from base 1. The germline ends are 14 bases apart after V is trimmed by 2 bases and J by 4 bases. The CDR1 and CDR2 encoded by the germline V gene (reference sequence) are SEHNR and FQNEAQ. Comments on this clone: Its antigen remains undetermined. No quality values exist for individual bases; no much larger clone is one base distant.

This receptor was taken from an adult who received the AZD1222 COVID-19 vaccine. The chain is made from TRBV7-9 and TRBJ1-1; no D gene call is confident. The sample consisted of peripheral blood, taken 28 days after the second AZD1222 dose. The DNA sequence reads TGTGCCAGCAGCTTACGTCCCGGGATGGGCACTGAAGCTTTCTTT. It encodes CASSLRPGMGTEAFF.